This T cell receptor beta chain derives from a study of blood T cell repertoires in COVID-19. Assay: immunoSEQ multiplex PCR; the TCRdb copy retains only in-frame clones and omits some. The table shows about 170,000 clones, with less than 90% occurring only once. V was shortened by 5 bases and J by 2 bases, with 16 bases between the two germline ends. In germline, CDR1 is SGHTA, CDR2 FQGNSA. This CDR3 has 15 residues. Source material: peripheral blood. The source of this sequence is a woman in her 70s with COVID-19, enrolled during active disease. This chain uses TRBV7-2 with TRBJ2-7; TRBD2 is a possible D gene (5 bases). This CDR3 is CASSAGYGRPYEQYF. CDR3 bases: TGTGCCAGCAGCGCCGGGTATGGGAGACCCTACGAGCAGTACTTC.